Here is one TCR beta chain with its context. The sample is drawn from a study of T cell changes during pregnancy in multiple sclerosis. Profiling relied on immunoSEQ multiplex PCR, and the TCRdb table lists in-frame clones only, not all of them. The sample lists approximately 42,000 clones, around four fifths occurring once. The CDR3 contains 12 residues. The V and J ends lost 2 bases and 7 bases respectively, with 8 bases between them. Germline loops: CDR1 MNHNS, CDR2 SASEGT. Material: CD4+ T cells from peripheral blood mononuclear cells, obtained before pregnancy. The chain recombines TRBV6-1 with TRBJ1-2; D not resolved. This clonotype was obtained from a female donor with multiple sclerosis, enrolled in a pregnancy study. CDR3 amino acids: CASSETVGGYTF. CDR3 coding DNA: TGTGCCAGCAGTGAAACGGTCGGTGGCTACACCTTC.